Below are 15 T cell receptor beta chains sequenced from a single sample in a study of blood T cell repertoires in COVID-19. The protocol was immunoSEQ multiplex PCR, while the TCRdb copy is restricted to in-frame clones and leaves out a portion. The data show 350,000 to 400,000 clones, approximately 90% seen once. Sequencing input: PBMCs or T cells enriched from blood (not recorded which). The receptors originated from a middle-aged woman who had been exposed to COVID-19.

The CDR3 sequence: CSARAGTGPNEQYF. The CDR3 DNA is TGCAGCGCCAGAGCCGGGACAGGGCCTAACGAGCAGTACTTC. The genes are TRBV29-1 and TRBJ2-7; 9 bases agree with TRBD1. CDR3 length equals 14 residues. Germline V gene lookup returns CDR1 SQVTM and CDR2 ANQGSEA. The V gene end was trimmed by 7 bases and the J gene end by 5 bases; junction bases not matched to a gene: 12.

This sequence joins TRBV5-6 and TRBJ2-3; no definite D call. This CDR3 has 13 amino acids. Trimming removed 2 bases from V and 6 bases from J, with 10 bases in between. CDR1 SGHDT and CDR2 YYEEEE come from the germline V gene. As DNA, the CDR3 is TGTGCCAGCAGCTTTAGACAATCGGATACGCAGTATTTT. Its translation is CASSFRQSDTQYF.

The rearrangement links TRBV6-5 to TRBJ1-2; the D is unclear. The CDR3 loop spans 11 amino acids. Germline assignment: CDR1 MNHEY and CDR2 SVGAGI. V gave up 8 bases and J gave up 6 bases, with 10 bases separating them. DNA for the CDR3: TGTGCCAGCGTTCTCCAGGATGGCTACACCTTC. Its protein product is CASVLQDGYTF.

This clone appeared a few times. This chain uses TRBV19 with TRBJ2-7, with D possibly matching TRBD2 (6 bases). Trimming removed 6 bases at V and 5 bases at J, with 23 bases between. This CDR3 has 16 amino acids. Germline loops: CDR1 LNHDA, CDR2 SQIVND (reference sequence). The CDR3 nucleotides read TGTGCCAGTAGCCGAAATTCCGCGGGAAAGGGAAACGAGCAGTACTTC. Protein: CASSRNSAGKGNEQYF.

The chain combines TRBV6-5 with TRBJ2-5; tentative D call: TRBD1 (5 bases). In germline, CDR1 is MNHEY, CDR2 SVGAGI. The CDR3 runs to 15 residues. Trimming cost V 0 bases and J 2 bases, with 10 bases left between them. The CDR3 region is CASSYSWTLQETQYF. DNA for the CDR3: TGTGCCAGCAGTTACTCGTGGACACTTCAAGAGACCCAGTACTTC.

V gene TRBV7-2 combines with J gene TRBJ1-6; D is undetermined. There are 15 residues in the CDR3. Germline V CDR1 and CDR2: SGHTA, FQGNSA. V lost 1 base and J lost 5, with 9 bases in between. The CDR3 coding sequence is TGTGCCAGCAGCTTAGAGGAGATTAATAATTCACCCCTCCACTTT. Translation: CASSLEEINNSPLHF.

The chain recombines TRBV5-1 with TRBJ2-7; weak D call: TRBD1 (7 bases). CDR3 length equals 16 residues. Germline V CDR1 and CDR2: SGHRS, YFSETQ. Trimming stripped 0 bases from V and 6 bases from J, with 19 bases between. CDR3 sequence (DNA): TGCGCCAGCAGCTTGGTACCAGGGGGGTCATCGAGCGAGCAGTACTTC. Translation: CASSLVPGGSSSEQYF.

V gene TRBV11-2 combines with J gene TRBJ2-7; no firm D call. Germline V lookup: CDR1 SGHAT, CDR2 FQNNGV. CDR3 size: 15 residues. V gave up 1 base and J gave up 5 bases, with 15 bases separating them. The CDR3 nucleotides read TGTGCCAGCAGCTTAGGTCTTAGTGGTGTCAACGAGCAGTACTTC. It codes for CASSLGLSGVNEQYF.

The J gene is TRBJ1-4, the V gene TRBV25-1; 7 bases match TRBD1. CDR3 length equals 14 residues. CDR1 is MGHDK, CDR2 SYGVNS, per germline. The V segment lost 4 bases and the J segment 3 bases; nucleotides outside the gene matches: 2. This CDR3 is CASSADRANEKLFF. DNA for the CDR3: TGTGCCAGCAGTGCTGACAGGGCTAATGAAAAACTGTTTTTT.

The V and J genes are TRBV27 and TRBJ1-5, with D tentatively TRBD1 (6 bases). There are 14 residues in the CDR3. Trimming took off 0 bases at V and 7 bases at J, with 10 bases between the two ends. The V gene's germline CDR1 is MNHEY and CDR2 SMNVEV (reference sequence). The CDR3 spells CASSLSGGGQPQHF. The CDR3, as DNA: TGTGCCAGCAGTTTATCAGGGGGAGGGCAGCCCCAGCATTTT.

The rearrangement uses TRBV20-1 and TRBJ2-7; weak D call: TRBD2 (5 bases). This CDR3 spans 14 amino acids. Trimming stripped 3 bases from V and 2 bases from J, with 14 bases between. Germline CDR1 reads DFQATT; CDR2 reads SNEGSKA (reference sequence). CDR3 region: CSASPDSAPYEQYF. The CDR3 region has the DNA TGCAGTGCTAGTCCGGACTCAGCCCCCTACGAGCAGTACTTC.

This clone was detected only a few times. The V gene is TRBV4-1, the J gene TRBJ2-7, with a possible D match to TRBD1 (5 bases). V lost 4 bases and J 0 bases, leaving 16 bases between the germline ends. The CDR3 totals 16 residues. Germline CDR1 is MGHRA and CDR2 is YSYEKL. The DNA of the CDR3 is TGCGCCAGCAGCCTTAGGGGCGTTGGGTCCTCCTACGAGCAGTACTTC. It yields the protein CASSLRGVGSSYEQYF.

V gene TRBV7-2 combines with J gene TRBJ2-7, with D maybe TRBD2 (6 bases). There are 15 residues in the CDR3. CDR1 SGHTA and CDR2 FQGNSA come from the germline V gene. The V and J ends lost 5 bases and 4 bases respectively, with 18 bases between them. DNA for the CDR3: TGTGCCAGCAGCCCAATTGGGGGGAACGGGTACGAGCAGTACTTC. It encodes CASSPIGGNGYEQYF.

The CDR3 DNA sequence: TGTGCCAGCTCACCTCGACAGGGTCGGACTGAAGCTTTCTTT. Amino acids: CASSPRQGRTEAFF. The rearrangement links TRBV18 to TRBJ1-1; 7 bases agree with TRBD1. The CDR3 contains 14 residues. V shed 3 bases and J 5 bases; nucleotides not matched to a gene: 6. The V gene's germline CDR1 is KGHSH and CDR2 LQKENI.

The chain joins TRBV14 to TRBJ1-1, with D perhaps matching TRBD1 (5 bases). The V end was cut by 0 bases, the J end by 6 bases, with 14 bases between. Germline CDR1 and CDR2: SGHDN and FVKESK. This CDR3 spans 15 amino acids. In nucleotides, the CDR3 is TGTGCCAGCAGCCAAGATCTATTAGGGGTTTCTGAAGCTTTCTTT. It is translated as CASSQDLLGVSEAFF.